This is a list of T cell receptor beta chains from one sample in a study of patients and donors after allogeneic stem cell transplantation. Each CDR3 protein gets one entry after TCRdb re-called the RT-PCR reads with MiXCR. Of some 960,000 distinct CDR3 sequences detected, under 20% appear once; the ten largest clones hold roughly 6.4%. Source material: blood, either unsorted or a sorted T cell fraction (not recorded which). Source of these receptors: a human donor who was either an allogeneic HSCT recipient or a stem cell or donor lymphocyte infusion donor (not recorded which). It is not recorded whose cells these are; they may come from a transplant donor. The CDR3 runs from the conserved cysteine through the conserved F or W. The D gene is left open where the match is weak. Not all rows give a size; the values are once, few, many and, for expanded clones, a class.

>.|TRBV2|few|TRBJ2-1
TGTGCCAGCAGTGAGGTCCTAGGGCGGAAGCAGTTCTTC
CASSEVLGRKQFF
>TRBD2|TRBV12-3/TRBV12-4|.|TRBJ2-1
TGTGCCAGCACCCTCCGGACAGGTGGGACTAGCGGGAGTAGTGAGCAGTTCTTC
CASTLRTGGTSGSSEQFF
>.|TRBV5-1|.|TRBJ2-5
TGCGCCAGCAGCCCTGTGGGGGATTGGGAGACCCAGTACTTC
CASSPVGDWETQYF
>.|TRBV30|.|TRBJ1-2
TGTGCCTGGAGTGTGGGACTTAACTATGGCTACACCTTC
CAWSVGLNYGYTF
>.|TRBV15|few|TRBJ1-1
TGTGCCACCAGGCGGGACGCCCTTATGAACACTGAAGCTTTCTTT
CATRRDALMNTEAFF
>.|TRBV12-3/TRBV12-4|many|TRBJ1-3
TGTGCCAGCAGTCGCCGGGACCGCTACTCTGGAAACACCATATATTTT
CASSRRDRYSGNTIYF
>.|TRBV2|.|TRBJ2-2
TGTGCCAGCATCAAATACACCGGGGAGCTGTTTTTT
CASIKYTGELFF
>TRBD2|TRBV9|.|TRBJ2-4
TGTGCCAGCAGCGTATCTAGCGGGGGGCAAGGCATTCAGTACTTC
CASSVSSGGQGIQYF
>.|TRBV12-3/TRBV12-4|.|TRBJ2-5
TGTGCCAGCAGTTTCGGGGAGCGGCGGCAGGAAGAGACCCAGTACTTC
CASSFGERRQEETQYF
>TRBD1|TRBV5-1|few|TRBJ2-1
TGCGCCAGCAGCTTAGGGACAGGGGTGAATGAGCAGTTCTTC
CASSLGTGVNEQFF
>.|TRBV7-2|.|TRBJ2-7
TGTGCCAGCAGCTTAGCGCTGGAGGAGCAGTACTTC
CASSLALEEQYF
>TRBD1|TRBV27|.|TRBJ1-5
TGTGCCAGCAGCCCTACCGGACAGGGGTATCAGCCCCAGCATTTT
CASSPTGQGYQPQHF
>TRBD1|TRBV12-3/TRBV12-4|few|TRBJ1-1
TGTGCCAGCAGTCCCGCCACAGGGGGTCGGACTGAAGCTTTCTTT
CASSPATGGRTEAFF
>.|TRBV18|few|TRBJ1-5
TGTGCCAGCTCACCGGGCGAAGGACAGCCCCAGCATTTT
CASSPGEGQPQHF
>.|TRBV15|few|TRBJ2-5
TGTGCCACCAGCAGAGATCCAGGGGACAAGACCCAGTACTTC
CATSRDPGDKTQYF
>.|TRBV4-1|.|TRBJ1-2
TGCGCCAGCAGCCAACCAGACAGTGGCTACACCTTC
CASSQPDSGYTF
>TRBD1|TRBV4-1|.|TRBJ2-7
TGCGCCAGCAGCTCAGCGGGACAGGGATACGAGCAGTACTTC
CASSSAGQGYEQYF
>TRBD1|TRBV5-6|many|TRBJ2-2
TGTGCCAGCAGCCCCGGACAGGTCACCGGGGAGCTGTTTTTT
CASSPGQVTGELFF
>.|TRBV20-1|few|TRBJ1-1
TGCAGTGCTGGAAAGACAGTGAACACTGAAGCTTTCTTT
CSAGKTVNTEAFF
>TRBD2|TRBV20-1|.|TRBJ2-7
TGCAGTGCGCCACGACTAGCGGGGGCTTACGAGCAGTACTTC
CSAPRLAGAYEQYF
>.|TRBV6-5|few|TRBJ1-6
TGTGCCAGCAGTTACTCGACCGGGATGGCTAATTCACCCCTCCACTTT
CASSYSTGMANSPLHF
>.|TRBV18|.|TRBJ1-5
TGTGCCAGCTCCCTCCGAGACGGCCAGCCCCAGCATTTT
CASSLRDGQPQHF
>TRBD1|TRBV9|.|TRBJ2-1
TGTGCCAGCAGCGTGAGGGGGCAGGTTTACAATGAGCAGTTCTTC
CASSVRGQVYNEQFF
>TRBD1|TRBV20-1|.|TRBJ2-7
TGCAGTGTGGACAGGTCCTACGAGCAGTACTTC
CSVDRSYEQYF
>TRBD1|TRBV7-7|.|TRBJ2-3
TGTGCTAGCAGCTTAACAGGGGGCCAGGGGGATACGCAGTATTTT
CASSLTGGQGDTQYF